The 7 T cell receptor beta chains in this list originate from one sample, sequenced in a study of blood T cell repertoires in COVID-19. TCRdb keeps only in-frame clones here, not all; method: immunoSEQ multiplex PCR. The sample has 150,000 to 180,000 clones, 65% to 90% seen once; the top ten hold 9.8%. What was sequenced was peripheral blood. The receptors here all came from a woman aged 45 to 65 with acute or convalescent COVID-19.

This chain joins TRBV9 and TRBJ1-1; maybe TRBD1 (6 bases). Germline values: CDR1 SGDLS, CDR2 YYNGEE. The CDR3 spans 16 residues. The V end lost 0 bases, the J end lost 0 bases, and 12 bases lay between the germline ends. This chain's CDR3 is CASSVVAGAMNTEAFF. Here the CDR3 DNA reads TGTGCCAGCAGCGTAGTGGCAGGGGCTATGAACACTGAAGCTTTCTTT.

The chain has TRBV5-1 and TRBJ1-4, with TRBD1 matching over 9 bases. The CDR3 has 15 residues. The germline CDR1 and CDR2 sequences are SGHRS and YFSETQ. Germline trimming cut 4 bases from V and 4 bases from J; bases unmatched to any gene: 5. The CDR3 region has the DNA TGCGCCAGCAGCAAACAGGGGGCGGATAATGAAAAACTGTTTTTT. As protein: CASSKQGADNEKLFF.

In DNA form, the CDR3 reads TGTGCCAGCAGCTTAACCGGGGGATACACTGAAGCTTTCTTT. It specifies CASSLTGGYTEAFF. The chain has TRBV7-3 and TRBJ1-1; weak D call: TRBD1 (5 bases). The germline V gene has CDR1 SGHTA and CDR2 FQGTGA. Trimming removed 0 bases at V and 3 bases at J, with 8 bases between. The CDR3 length is 14 residues.

This sequence joins TRBV9 and TRBJ2-5; 12 bases line up with TRBD1. CDR3 length: 17 residues. Per germline, CDR1 SGDLS and CDR2 YYNGEE. The J segment lost 5 bases and the V segment lost 2 bases, leaving 10 bases of the junction unmatched. As DNA, the CDR3 is TGTGCCAGCAGCGTTGGGGGACAGGGGGCGCGTTATGAGACCCAGTACTTC. Translation gives CASSVGGQGARYETQYF.

This chain joins TRBV6-6 and TRBJ1-2; D is uncertain. V was shortened by 5 bases and J by 8 bases, with 15 bases between the two germline ends. CDR1 is MNHNY and CDR2 is SVGAGI in the germline V gene (reference sequence). The CDR3 has 13 residues. Written as DNA, the CDR3 is TGTGCCAGCAGTATAACCGAGTCCTCAGGCTACACCTTC. It translates to CASSITESSGYTF.

The J gene is TRBJ2-5, the V gene TRBV4-1, with D tentatively TRBD2 (6 bases). Germline values: CDR1 MGHRA, CDR2 YSYEKL. The CDR3 spans 14 residues. V lost 0 bases and J lost 5, with 10 bases in between. The CDR3 region is CASSQEVGRETQYF. The CDR3 bases are TGCGCCAGCAGCCAAGAGGTTGGGAGGGAGACCCAGTACTTC.

The rearrangement uses TRBV28 and TRBJ1-1; TRBD1 matches at 12 bases. Germline V gene sequence: CDR1 MDHEN, CDR2 SYDVKM. V dropped 7 bases and J dropped 4; count of bases not matched to a gene: 16. The CDR3 loop spans 18 amino acids. The CDR3 reads CASTRDSRGQGAGTEAFF. CDR3 nucleotides: TGTGCCAGCACCCGAGACTCTAGGGGACAGGGGGCAGGCACTGAAGCTTTCTTT. The full variable domain, in which reference TRBV28 and TRBJ1-1 provide the parts outside the CDR3, is DVKVTQSSRYLVKRTGEKVFLECVQDMDHENMFWYRQDPGLGLRLIYFSYDVKMKEKGDIPEGYSVSREKKERFSLILESASTNQTSMYLCASTRDSRGQGAGTEAFFGQGTRLTVV.